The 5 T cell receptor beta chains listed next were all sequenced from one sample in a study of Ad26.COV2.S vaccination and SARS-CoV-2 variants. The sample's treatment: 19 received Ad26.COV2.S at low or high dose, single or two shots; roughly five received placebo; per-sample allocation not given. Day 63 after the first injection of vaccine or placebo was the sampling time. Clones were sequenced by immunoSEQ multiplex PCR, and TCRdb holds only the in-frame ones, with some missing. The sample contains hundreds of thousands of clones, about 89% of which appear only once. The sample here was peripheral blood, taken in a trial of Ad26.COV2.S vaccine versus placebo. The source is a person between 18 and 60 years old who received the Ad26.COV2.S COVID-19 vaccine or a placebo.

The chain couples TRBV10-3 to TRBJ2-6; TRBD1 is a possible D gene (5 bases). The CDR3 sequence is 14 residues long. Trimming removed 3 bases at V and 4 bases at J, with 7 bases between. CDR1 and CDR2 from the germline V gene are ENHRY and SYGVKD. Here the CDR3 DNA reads TGTGCCATCAGTGATCCAGGGGGGGCCAACGTCCTGACTTTC. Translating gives CAISDPGGANVLTF.

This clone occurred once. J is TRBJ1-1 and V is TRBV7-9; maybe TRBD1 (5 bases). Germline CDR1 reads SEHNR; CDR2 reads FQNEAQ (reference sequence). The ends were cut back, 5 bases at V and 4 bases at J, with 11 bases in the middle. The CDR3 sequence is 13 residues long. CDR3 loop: CASSPGVGTEAFF. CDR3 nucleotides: TGTGCCAGCAGCCCGGGGGTAGGCACTGAAGCTTTCTTT. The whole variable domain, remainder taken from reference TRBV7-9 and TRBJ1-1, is DTGVSQNPRHKITKRGQNVTFRCDPISEHNRLYWYRQTLGQGPEFLTYFQNEAQLEKSRLLSDRFSAERPKGSFSTLEIQRTEQGDSAMYLCASSPGVGTEAFFGQGTRLTVV.

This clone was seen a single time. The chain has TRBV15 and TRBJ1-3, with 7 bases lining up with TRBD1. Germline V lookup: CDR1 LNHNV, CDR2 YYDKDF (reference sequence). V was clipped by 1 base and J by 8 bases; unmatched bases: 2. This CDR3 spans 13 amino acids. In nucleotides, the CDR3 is TGTGCCACCAGCAGAGTTCAGGGGGACACCATATATTTT. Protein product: CATSRVQGDTIYF.

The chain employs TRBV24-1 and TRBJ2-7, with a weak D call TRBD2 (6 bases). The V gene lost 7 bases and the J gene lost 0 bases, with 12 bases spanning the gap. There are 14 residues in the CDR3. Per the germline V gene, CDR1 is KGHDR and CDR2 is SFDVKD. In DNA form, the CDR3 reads TGTGCCACCAGCGAGGCGGGGAGCTCCTACGAGCAGTACTTC. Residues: CATSEAGSSYEQYF.

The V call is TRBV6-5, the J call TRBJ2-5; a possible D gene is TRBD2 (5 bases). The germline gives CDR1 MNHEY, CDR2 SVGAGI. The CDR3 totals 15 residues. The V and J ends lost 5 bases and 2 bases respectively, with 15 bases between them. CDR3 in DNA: TGTGCCAGCAGTCCGGGAAACGGATGGCAAGAGACCCAGTACTTC. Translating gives CASSPGNGWQETQYF.